Shown below are 32 T cell receptor beta chains from a single sample sequenced in a study of blood T cells in healthy people across ages. A J-beta primer mix and a sample-barcoded 5' primer were used in a second PCR of about 6 to 12 cycles. TCRdb re-called the 5' RACE reads through MiXCR, storing one row per CDR3 protein. This sample carries about 730,000 distinct CDR3 sequences, more than 40% of them seen once, and the ten largest clones take approximately 22%. Sequencing was done on a sample of blood. These receptor sequences come from a woman in her fifties or sixties in good health.

The chain has TRBV29-1 and TRBJ1-5; D is ambiguous. Trimming took 4 bases from V and 3 from J, leaving 10 bases between them. In germline, CDR1 is SQVTM, CDR2 ANQGSEA. This CDR3 region has 13 residues. The CDR3 region has the DNA TGCAGCGTTGGTAGGAACTCCAATCAGCCCCAGCATTTT. Its translation: CSVGRNSNQPQHF.

On this clonotype: An end of the junction does not agree with germline; a read error may underlie this. The chain carries TRBV13 and TRBJ2-3; D is possibly TRBD2 (5 bases). The CDR3 has 14 residues. Germline values: CDR1 PRHDT, CDR2 FYEKMQ (reference sequence). For the CDR3, the DNA is TGTGCCGGCAGCCCCCGGGGTTGGGCAGATACGCAGTATTTT. Its translation: CAGSPRGWADTQYF.

This clonotype came up once. A read error may account for a junction end that differs from germline. The chain is built from TRBV7-2 and TRBJ2-1; D is possibly TRBD2 (6 bases). The CDR3 runs to 15 residues. Looked up from germline, CDR1 is SGHTA and CDR2 is FQGNSA. The DNA of the CDR3 is TGTGCCAGCAGCCCAAGAGGCCTAGCGTACACTGAGCAGTTCTTC. Protein product: CASSPRGLAYTEQFF.

This CDR3 reads CASRDHNIQYF. The CDR3 DNA sequence: TGTGCCAGCAGGGACCATAACATTCAGTACTTC. This chain links TRBV2 with TRBJ2-4; D gene unclear. V was clipped by 6 bases and J by 7 bases, with 7 bases between them. Germline loops: CDR1 SNHLY, CDR2 FYNNEI. The CDR3 has 11 amino acids.

The chain has TRBV25-1 and TRBJ2-7; D uncertain. V shed 4 bases and J shed 5 bases, with 12 bases lying between them. Per germline, CDR1 MGHDK and CDR2 SYGVNS. The CDR3 consists of 13 residues. The CDR3 spells CASSVRSIDEQYF. In DNA form, the CDR3 reads TGTGCCAGCAGTGTACGGAGTATCGACGAGCAGTACTTC.

This clonotype was recorded a few times. The chain uses TRBV5-1 and TRBJ2-1; 10 bases are a match to TRBD2. Germline loops: CDR1 SGHRS, CDR2 YFSETQ. The CDR3 sequence is 16 residues long. V was pared by 3 bases and J by 7 bases, with 10 bases of the junction left unmatched. As DNA, the CDR3 is TGCGCCAGCAGCTGGATTCTAGCGGGGGCCGGGAATGAGCAGTTCTTC. It encodes CASSWILAGAGNEQFF.

With regard to this clonotype: A much larger clone differs by one base, so this may be a read error. The chain joins TRBV12-3 or TRBV12-4 to TRBJ1-2; D may be TRBD1 (6 bases). CDR3 length equals 14 residues. The ends were cut back, 11 bases at V and 3 bases at J, with 19 bases in the middle. CDR3 residues: CACNPTGSDYGYTF. DNA of the CDR3: TGTGCCTGCAACCCTACAGGGAGCGACTATGGCTACACCTTC.

The chain recombines TRBV7-2 with TRBJ1-2; 8 nucleotides match TRBD1. The trim removed 7 bases at V and 4 bases at J, leaving 11 bases unmatched. Germline V gives CDR1 SGHTA, CDR2 FQGNSA. CDR3 length: 15 amino acids. CDR3 loop: CASTWAQGDGYGYTF. The CDR3 nucleotides read TGTGCCAGCACCTGGGCACAGGGGGATGGCTATGGCTACACCTTC.

V and J are TRBV12-3 or TRBV12-4 and TRBJ2-1, with 13 bases aligning to TRBD2. CDR3 length equals 14 residues. Trimming took 7 bases from V and 10 from J; bases not matched to a gene: 7. CDR3 in DNA: TGTGCCAGCAAGACGGGACTAGCGGGGTTGGAGCAGTTCTTC. This codes for CASKTGLAGLEQFF.

This clonotype has more than one count but fewer than ten. The rearrangement links TRBV7-9 to TRBJ2-3; tentative D call: TRBD2 (6 bases). Germline CDR1 and CDR2: SEHNR and FQNEAQ (reference sequence). The CDR3 contains 16 residues. Trimming left V 1 base short and J 2 bases short, with 13 bases between. Written as DNA, the CDR3 is TGTGCCAGCAGCTTAGGAGTTAGCGGAGACACAGATACGCAGTATTTT. Encoded protein: CASSLGVSGDTDTQYF.

The CDR3 DNA reads as TGCGCCAGCAGCCCACGAGTGGACAGAACTGAAGCTTTCTTT. Translation: CASSPRVDRTEAFF. The rearrangement joins TRBV5-1 to TRBJ1-1; D is perhaps TRBD1 (6 bases). Germline loops: CDR1 SGHRS, CDR2 YFSETQ. V lost 4 bases to trimming and J lost 5 bases, with 15 bases between them. The CDR3 totals 14 residues.

The chain recombines TRBV5-1 with TRBJ2-5, with 9 nucleotides matching TRBD2. Germline V gives CDR1 SGHRS, CDR2 YFSETQ. The CDR3 is 17 residues long. The ends lost 6 bases at V and 5 bases at J; junction bases unmatched: 17. CDR3 residues: CASILSNSGLAAETQYF. The CDR3 DNA is TGCGCCAGCATCCTAAGTAACTCGGGACTAGCTGCGGAGACCCAGTACTTC.

This clonotype was detected a few times. The rearrangement uses TRBV20-1 and TRBJ2-1; D remains ambiguous. V dropped 3 bases and J dropped 0 bases, with 21 bases sitting between them. The CDR3 is 18 amino acids. CDR1 is DFQATT, CDR2 SNEGSKA, per germline (reference sequence). The CDR3 coding sequence is TGCAGTGCTAGTACCTTTTTTGGTCATACTACCTCCTACAATGAGCAGTTCTTC. Translating gives CSASTFFGHTTSYNEQFF.

The rearrangement uses TRBV6-1 and TRBJ2-3; 12 bases are shared with TRBD2. V gave up 1 base and J gave up 2 bases; unmatched junction bases: 1. CDR1 is MNHNS and CDR2 is SASEGT in the germline V gene. The CDR3 totals 16 residues. CDR3 protein: CASSEGLAGVTDTQYF. CDR3 nucleotide sequence: TGTGCCAGCAGTGAAGGACTAGCGGGAGTCACAGATACGCAGTATTTT.

The chain has TRBV18 and TRBJ1-2; TRBD1 agrees at 7 bases. The V segment lost 6 bases and the J segment 8 bases; nucleotides outside the gene matches: 12. The CDR3 is 14 amino acids. CDR1 and CDR2 from the germline V gene are KGHSH and LQKENI. CDR3 in DNA: TGTGCCAGCTCCCCTGGACAGGAGCAACAAGGCTACACCTTC. Amino acid sequence: CASSPGQEQQGYTF. Supplemented by reference TRBV18 and TRBJ1-2, the full variable domain reads NAGVMQNPRHLVRRRGQEARLRCSPMKGHSHVYWYRQLPEEGLKFMVYLQKENIIDESGMPKERFSAEFPKEGPSILRIQQVVRGDSAAYFCASSPGQEQQGYTFGSGTRLTVV.

Only a few counts were recorded for this clonotype. J is TRBJ1-1 and V is TRBV18; TRBD1 matches at 7 bases. Trimming cost V 4 bases and J 11 bases; bases outside gene matches: 16. The CDR3 totals 15 residues. Germline V gene data show CDR1 as KGHSH and CDR2 as LQKENI. CDR3 protein: CASSQLRTGVQTAFF. In nucleotides, the CDR3 is TGTGCCAGCTCACAACTTAGGACAGGCGTCCAGACGGCTTTCTTT.

As regards this clonotype: A junction boundary mismatches the germline segment, possibly from a read error. V usage is TRBV28 and J usage is TRBJ2-1; TRBD2 matches at 8 bases. Germline CDR1 MDHEN, CDR2 SYDVKM. The CDR3 is made up of 14 amino acids. CDR3 in amino acids: CVSRGLVGVPEQFF. DNA of the CDR3: TGTGTCAGCAGGGGACTAGTCGGAGTCCCTGAGCAGTTCTTC.

The chain links TRBV27 to TRBJ2-1; the D gene is possibly TRBD1 (6 bases). The CDR3 has 14 amino acids. Deletions cut 3 bases from V and 6 bases from J, with 12 bases between. The germline gives CDR1 MNHEY, CDR2 SMNVEV (reference sequence). In DNA, the CDR3 is TGTGCCAGCAGTTTTGGACAGCTCCCCAATGAGCAGTTCTTC. It encodes CASSFGQLPNEQFF.

This chain joins TRBV7-3 and TRBJ2-5; tentatively, D is TRBD1 (5 bases). Germline V gene sequence: CDR1 SGHTA, CDR2 FQGTGA. V was pared by 4 bases and J by 5 bases, with 17 bases between. The CDR3 has 15 amino acids. CDR3 in amino acids: CASSSLPGLGETQYF. CDR3 nucleotide sequence: TGTGCCAGCAGCTCCCTCCCAGGGCTCGGGGAGACCCAGTACTTC.

Regarding this clonotype: This may be a read error, as it is one base from a much larger clone. This chain joins TRBV29-1 and TRBJ2-3; the D gene is possibly TRBD2 (5 bases). Per germline, CDR1 SQVTM and CDR2 ANQGSEA. The CDR3 is made up of 12 amino acids. The CDR3 nucleotides are TGCAACGAGCGGACTAGCACAGATACGCAGTATTTT. Translated: CNERTSTDTQYF.

This clonotype was seen more than once but under ten times. The chain uses TRBV20-1 and TRBJ2-3; 11 bases agree with TRBD2. With V trimmed by 0 bases and J by 1 base, 6 bases remained unmatched. The CDR3 covers 17 residues. The V gene's germline CDR1 is DFQATT and CDR2 SNEGSKA (reference sequence). DNA for the CDR3: TGCAGTGCTAGAGATGGGGCTAGCGGGGGGCGCACAGATACGCAGTATTTT. It codes for CSARDGASGGRTDTQYF.

The sample holds a few counts of this clonotype. This chain uses TRBV20-1 with TRBJ2-7, with TRBD1 matching over 8 bases. The V gene's germline CDR1 is DFQATT and CDR2 SNEGSKA (reference sequence). Trimming cost V 3 bases and J 4 bases; bases outside gene matches: 5. The CDR3 covers 13 residues. Written as DNA, the CDR3 is TGCAGTGCTAGTCAGGGGGCGGCGTACGAGCAGTACTTC. The encoded protein is CSASQGAAYEQYF.

The V and J genes are TRBV7-2 and TRBJ1-6; 7 bases match TRBD1. The CDR3 is 15 amino acids. J gave up 7 bases and V 5 bases, and 8 bases lay outside the gene matches. Germline loops: CDR1 SGHTA, CDR2 FQGNSA. This CDR3 reads CASSTDRPLNSPLHF. CDR3 DNA: TGTGCCAGCAGCACGGACAGGCCTCTCAATTCACCCCTCCACTTT.

Many counts were recorded for this clonotype. The chain has TRBV12-3 or TRBV12-4 and TRBJ2-7, with D perhaps TRBD1 (6 bases). This CDR3 region has 13 residues. V shed 5 bases and J shed 6 bases, with 14 bases lying between them. The CDR3: CASSKLQGGEQYF. CDR3 sequence (DNA): TGTGCCAGCAGTAAATTACAGGGCGGCGAGCAGTACTTC.

The chain is built from TRBV19 and TRBJ1-5; D is uncertain. Germline assignment: CDR1 LNHDA and CDR2 SQIVND (reference sequence). Trimming took off 1 base at V and 6 bases at J, with 7 bases between the two ends. This CDR3 comprises 13 residues. In nucleotides, the CDR3 is TGTGCCAGTAGTATAGTCGGCGGTCAGCCCCAGCATTTT. This sequence encodes CASSIVGGQPQHF.

This clonotype was detected only a few times. The rearrangement joins TRBV27 to TRBJ2-1; 15 bases line up with TRBD2. V lost 4 bases, J lost 4 bases, and 11 bases stayed unmatched. The germline CDR1 and CDR2 sequences are MNHEY and SMNVEV (reference sequence). This CDR3 has 19 residues. CDR3 bases: TGTGCCAGCAGTTCCGGGACTAGCGGGAGGACAATCATATACAATGAGCAGTTCTTC. Translated: CASSSGTSGRTIIYNEQFF.

The chain has TRBV2 and TRBJ1-2, with D possibly matching TRBD1 (5 bases). Trimming removed 3 bases at V and 3 bases at J, with 14 bases between. There are 15 residues in the CDR3. CDR1 is SNHLY, CDR2 FYNNEI, per germline. The CDR3 region is CASSDNGAAHYGYTF. CDR3 coding DNA: TGTGCCAGCAGTGATAACGGGGCGGCACACTATGGCTACACCTTC.

The chain links TRBV10-3 to TRBJ2-1; D might be TRBD1 or TRBD2, each matching 5 bases. This CDR3 comprises 12 residues. Trimming stripped 10 bases from V and 3 bases from J, with 10 bases between. Germline V gives CDR1 ENHRY, CDR2 SYGVKD. The CDR3 spells CATRDRYNEQFF. The CDR3 DNA reads TGTGCCACCCGGGACCGCTACAATGAGCAGTTCTTC.

Only a few counts were recorded for this clonotype. The chain combines TRBV12-3 or TRBV12-4 with TRBJ1-2; no clear D. The V end lost 1 base, the J end lost 8 bases, and 14 bases lay between the germline ends. The CDR3 is 14 residues long. In DNA, the CDR3 is TGTGCCAGCAGTTTAGTGGCCAGAGGCTCGGGCTACACCTTC. The encoded protein is CASSLVARGSGYTF.

A remark on this clonotype: The junction departs from germline at one end; a sequencing error may be responsible. J is TRBJ2-5 and V is TRBV5-1; D remains ambiguous. This CDR3 region has 13 residues. Germline CDR1 reads SGHRS; CDR2 reads YFSETQ. The CDR3 coding sequence is TGCGCCAGCAGCTTGGAACGGGCAGAGACCCATTACTTC. This encodes CASSLERAETHYF.

The chain joins TRBV20-1 to TRBJ2-3; TRBD2 matches at 15 bases. The J segment lost 4 bases and the V segment lost 0 bases, leaving 11 bases of the junction unmatched. CDR1 DFQATT and CDR2 SNEGSKA come from the germline V gene (reference sequence). CDR3 length: 19 amino acids. CDR3 nucleotide sequence: TGCAGTGCTAGAGATTCAAGGACTAGCGGGGGGGCAGGAGCAGATACGCAGTATTTT. Translating gives CSARDSRTSGGAGADTQYF.

This clonotype was observed a few times. The chain couples TRBV10-3 to TRBJ2-3; D perhaps matches TRBD2 (6 bases). Per the germline V gene, CDR1 is ENHRY and CDR2 is SYGVKD. This CDR3 is built from 15 residues. V lost 2 bases and J 3 bases, leaving 12 bases between the germline ends. The CDR3, as DNA: TGTGCCATCAGTGAGGCGGAGCTAGCGACAGATACGCAGTATTTT. This encodes CAISEAELATDTQYF.